A selection of T cell receptor beta chains follows, all from one sample in a study of blood T cell repertoires in COVID-19. The repertoire was sequenced with immunoSEQ multiplex PCR; TCRdb's copy has only in-frame clones and lacks some. This sample has under 300,000 clones, with 70% to 90% found just once. Sequences were obtained from peripheral blood. The origin of the receptors is a woman in her sixties or seventies with active or convalescent COVID-19. Each CDR3 is given with its conserved first and last residue. The D gene is left open where the match is weak. Size tells how often a clone was seen (once, few, many) or the class of an expanded clone, and some rows leave it out.

J gene: TRBJ1-2
clone size: .
V gene: TRBV12-3/TRBV12-4
D gene: .
CDR3 DNA: TGTGCCAGCAGTTTTGACAGTCGCTACACCTTC
CDR3 protein: CASSFDSRYTF

J gene: TRBJ1-5
clone size: once
V gene: TRBV3-1/TRBV3-2
D gene: .
CDR3 DNA: TGTGCCAGCAGCCAAGGAGCCCCTAATCAGCCCCAGCATTTT
CDR3 protein: CASSQGAPNQPQHF

J gene: TRBJ1-4
clone size: .
V gene: TRBV19
D gene: .
CDR3 DNA: TGTGCCAGTAGTAACCGACTGGCAACTAATGAAAAACTGTTTTTT
CDR3 protein: CASSNRLATNEKLFF

J gene: TRBJ2-2
clone size: .
V gene: TRBV3-1/TRBV3-2
D gene: .
CDR3 DNA: TGTGCCAGCAGACTGAGGGGGGGGGCCCCCGGGGAGCTGTTTTTT
CDR3 protein: CASRLRGGAPGELFF

J gene: TRBJ2-5
clone size: .
V gene: TRBV10-3
D gene: .
CDR3 DNA: TGTGCCATCAGTGAGTCGGCCGAAATACAACCCCTCGACTTC
CDR3 protein: CAISESAEIQPLDF

J gene: TRBJ2-2
clone size: .
V gene: TRBV19
D gene: .
CDR3 DNA: TGTGCCAGTAGTACTCAACAGGGTTTTAACACCGGGGAGCTGTTTTTT
CDR3 protein: CASSTQQGFNTGELFF

J gene: TRBJ1-2
clone size: many
V gene: TRBV29-1
D gene: .
CDR3 DNA: TGCAGCGTTACTGACAACGACTATGGCTACACCTTC
CDR3 protein: CSVTDNDYGYTF

J gene: TRBJ2-7
clone size: .
V gene: TRBV7-2
D gene: .
CDR3 DNA: TGTGCCAGCAGCTCGGAACAAGGACAGCGTACCTTTTTC
CDR3 protein: CASSSEQGQRTFF

J gene: TRBJ2-5
clone size: .
V gene: TRBV3-1/TRBV3-2
D gene: .
CDR3 DNA: TGTGCCAGCAGCCAAGATCCGGGGGGGGTGACAGGGGGAAAGACCCAGTACTTC
CDR3 protein: CASSQDPGGVTGGKTQYF

J gene: TRBJ1-1
clone size: .
V gene: TRBV10-3
D gene: .
CDR3 DNA: TGTGCCATCAGTAAGGAGGGGCTGGGCACTGAAGCTTTCTTT
CDR3 protein: CAISKEGLGTEAFF

J gene: TRBJ1-6
clone size: few
V gene: TRBV2
D gene: .
CDR3 DNA: TGTGCCAGCAGTGAAGCCGGAGATGGGGGGGGGTACTCACCCCTCCACTTT
CDR3 protein: CASSEAGDGGGYSPLHF

J gene: TRBJ1-5
clone size: .
V gene: TRBV5-6
D gene: .
CDR3 DNA: TGTGCCAGCAGCTTGAGGCAGGCCGGAGGGCCCCAGCATTTT
CDR3 protein: CASSLRQAGGPQHF

J gene: TRBJ2-3
clone size: .
V gene: TRBV4-1
D gene: .
CDR3 DNA: TGCGCCAGCAGTTCCCGGGGGGCAGGGTACACAGATACGCAGTATTTT
CDR3 protein: CASSSRGAGYTDTQYF

J gene: TRBJ2-7
clone size: .
V gene: TRBV7-3
D gene: TRBD1
CDR3 DNA: TGTGCCAGCAGCCCGACAGGGGGCGAGCAGTACTTC
CDR3 protein: CASSPTGGEQYF

J gene: TRBJ1-2
clone size: .
V gene: TRBV5-5
D gene: TRBD1
CDR3 DNA: TGTGCCAGCAGCCGACAGGGGAAGATCTATTCCACCTTC
CDR3 protein: CASSRQGKIYSTF

J gene: TRBJ2-3
clone size: .
V gene: TRBV20-1
D gene: .
CDR3 DNA: TGCAGTGCTAGTCCTTGGGGGGACGCAATCAACACAGATACGCAGTATTTT
CDR3 protein: CSASPWGDAINTDTQYF

J gene: TRBJ2-5
clone size: .
V gene: TRBV2
D gene: TRBD2
CDR3 DNA: TGTGCCAGCAGCCTGGGGACTAGCGAAGAGACCCAGTACTTC
CDR3 protein: CASSLGTSEETQYF

J gene: TRBJ2-7
clone size: .
V gene: TRBV11-2
D gene: TRBD2
CDR3 DNA: TGTGCCAGCAGCTACGTCAGCGGGGGCCCCTACGAGCAGTACTTC
CDR3 protein: CASSYVSGGPYEQYF

J gene: TRBJ2-2
clone size: .
V gene: TRBV6-4
D gene: .
CDR3 DNA: TGTGCCAGCAGTGAGGGGACATACGCGAACACCGGGGAGCTGTTTTTT
CDR3 protein: CASSEGTYANTGELFF

J gene: TRBJ1-3
clone size: once
V gene: TRBV18
D gene: .
CDR3 DNA: TGTGCCAGCTCACCACCCAACGGTGAGGAGAACACCATATATTTT
CDR3 protein: CASSPPNGEENTIYF

J gene: TRBJ1-5
clone size: .
V gene: TRBV6-1
D gene: .
CDR3 DNA: TGTGCCAGCAGTGGCATAGCCGGGGGTTCTAGCAATCAGCCCCAGCATTTT
CDR3 protein: CASSGIAGGSSNQPQHF

J gene: TRBJ2-2
clone size: .
V gene: TRBV11-3
D gene: .
CDR3 DNA: TGTGCCAGCAGCTTAGAGTCCCGCGGGGAGCTGTTTTTT
CDR3 protein: CASSLESRGELFF

J gene: TRBJ1-1
clone size: .
V gene: TRBV4-1
D gene: TRBD1
CDR3 DNA: TGCGCCAGCAGCCGACGACAGGGGTCAAATGTGAACACTGAAGCTTTCTTT
CDR3 protein: CASSRRQGSNVNTEAFF

J gene: TRBJ1-2
clone size: .
V gene: TRBV29-1
D gene: .
CDR3 DNA: TGCAGCGTCCGACCGGAGGGGAACTATGGCTACACCTTC
CDR3 protein: CSVRPEGNYGYTF

J gene: TRBJ1-5
clone size: .
V gene: TRBV10-3
D gene: TRBD1
CDR3 DNA: TGTGCCATCAGTGAGTCGCTGTTGAACAGGGGAAATCAGCCCCAGCATTTT
CDR3 protein: CAISESLLNRGNQPQHF

J gene: TRBJ1-1
clone size: .
V gene: TRBV18
D gene: TRBD1
CDR3 DNA: TGTGCCAGCTCACCTACAGGGGGCGGCACTGAAGCTTTCTTT
CDR3 protein: CASSPTGGGTEAFF

J gene: TRBJ1-4
clone size: .
V gene: TRBV5-4
D gene: .
CDR3 DNA: TGTGCCAGCAGCTTCGGACAGCGTGCAACTAATGAAAAACTGTTTTTT
CDR3 protein: CASSFGQRATNEKLFF

J gene: TRBJ1-2
clone size: .
V gene: TRBV6-5
D gene: .
CDR3 DNA: TGTGCCAGCGATGCGGGCCCGGGGGGTTATGGCTACACCTTC
CDR3 protein: CASDAGPGGYGYTF

J gene: TRBJ2-7
clone size: .
V gene: TRBV18
D gene: .
CDR3 DNA: TGTGCCAGCTCACCACAAAACAGGGTTTACGAGCAGTACTTC
CDR3 protein: CASSPQNRVYEQYF

J gene: TRBJ2-7
clone size: .
V gene: TRBV7-6
D gene: .
CDR3 DNA: TGTGCCAGCAGCCCCGGACAGTTTTCCTACGAGCAGTACTTC
CDR3 protein: CASSPGQFSYEQYF

J gene: TRBJ1-5
clone size: once
V gene: TRBV6-5
D gene: .
CDR3 DNA: TGTGCCAGCAGATCCTCCACCGGGAATCAGCCCCAGCATTTT
CDR3 protein: CASRSSTGNQPQHF

J gene: TRBJ2-5
clone size: few
V gene: TRBV9
D gene: .
CDR3 DNA: TGTGCCAGCAGCGTATCCAGGGTAGGGACCCAGTACTTC
CDR3 protein: CASSVSRVGTQYF

J gene: TRBJ2-1
clone size: .
V gene: TRBV6-6
D gene: TRBD1
CDR3 DNA: TGTGCCAGCAACCGGGACAGGGGGTTATGGGAGCAGTTCTTC
CDR3 protein: CASNRDRGLWEQFF

J gene: TRBJ2-1
clone size: .
V gene: TRBV24-1
D gene: .
CDR3 DNA: TGTGCCACCAGTGACCCGAGTGGTTTCAATGAGCAGTTCTTC
CDR3 protein: CATSDPSGFNEQFF

J gene: TRBJ2-5
clone size: .
V gene: TRBV11-2
D gene: TRBD1
CDR3 DNA: TGTGCCAGCAGCTTAACGACAGGGGTAGAGACCCAGTACTTC
CDR3 protein: CASSLTTGVETQYF

J gene: TRBJ1-2
clone size: .
V gene: TRBV12-5
D gene: TRBD1
CDR3 DNA: TGTGCTAGTGGTTCGACCAGACAGGGCTCCTACACCTTC
CDR3 protein: CASGSTRQGSYTF

J gene: TRBJ1-1
clone size: .
V gene: TRBV6-5
D gene: .
CDR3 DNA: TGTGCCAGCAGTTACGAGGCCAGGGTAGGCACTGAAGCTTTCTTT
CDR3 protein: CASSYEARVGTEAFF

J gene: TRBJ1-3
clone size: .
V gene: TRBV16
D gene: .
CDR3 DNA: TGTGCCAGCAGCCATAGGGACACTTGGAGCTCTGGAAACACCATATATTTT
CDR3 protein: CASSHRDTWSSGNTIYF

J gene: TRBJ2-7
clone size: .
V gene: TRBV5-1
D gene: .
CDR3 DNA: TGCGCCAGCAGCTTGCCTCGGGACAACTCCTACGAGCAGTACTTC
CDR3 protein: CASSLPRDNSYEQYF